The 20 T cell receptor beta chains reported below all come from one sample, sequenced in a study of cytomegalovirus exposure and HLA in healthy donors. The PCR made use of 60 Vbeta and 13 Jbeta primers. The protocol was immunoSEQ multiplex PCR, while the TCRdb copy is restricted to in-frame clones and leaves out a portion. This sample yields 250,000 to 350,000 clones, of which roughly 88% are seen a single time; around 4% belongs to the top ten. The sample consisted of PBMCs. These receptors were taken from a man in his forties in good health and CMV-seropositive.

This clone has a single count. This chain connects TRBV28 to TRBJ1-2, with D unclear. CDR1 and CDR2 from the germline V gene are MDHEN and SYDVKM. This CDR3 comprises 12 residues. V lost 3 bases to trimming and J lost 3 bases, with 5 bases between them. CDR3 DNA: TGTGCCAGCAGTTTCGAGTACTATGGCTACACCTTC. Translated, it gives CASSFEYYGYTF.

This chain joins TRBV28 and TRBJ1-5; D remains ambiguous. The CDR3 runs 16 residues. CDR1 MDHEN and CDR2 SYDVKM come from the germline V gene. The V gene lost 1 base and the J gene lost 2 bases, with 12 bases spanning the gap. CDR3 sequence: CASSLSPHSGNQPQHF. The CDR3 DNA follows: TGTGCCAGCAGTTTATCCCCCCATTCAGGCAATCAGCCCCAGCATTTT.

The chain uses TRBV4-3 and TRBJ2-3; D remains unclear. Germline V gene data show CDR1 as LGHNA and CDR2 as YSLEER. The CDR3 is 14 amino acids. Trimming removed 1 base at V and 5 bases at J, with 10 bases between. In DNA, the CDR3 is TGCGCCAGCAGCCAAGGAAACACCGAAGATACGCAGTATTTT. Encoded protein: CASSQGNTEDTQYF.

The V gene is TRBV11-2, the J gene TRBJ2-7; 8 nucleotides match TRBD1. Germline CDR1 reads SGHAT; CDR2 reads FQNNGV. Unmatched junction bases numbered 13, after V lost 0 bases and J lost 9 bases. The CDR3 runs to 16 residues. CDR3 residues: CASSLDTGTGLRWQYF. CDR3 nucleotides: TGTGCCAGCAGCTTAGATACCGGGACAGGATTACGATGGCAGTACTTC.

The chain is built from TRBV25-1 and TRBJ2-7; TRBD1 agrees at 8 bases. Trimming took 5 bases from V and 5 from J; bases not matched to a gene: 5. The germline CDR1 and CDR2 sequences are MGHDK and SYGVNS. CDR3 length equals 13 residues. The CDR3 nucleotides are TGTGCCAGCAGTTTGACAGGGGTGCACGAGCAGTACTTC. Translation gives CASSLTGVHEQYF.

The chain combines TRBV2 with TRBJ1-5; D call uncertain. In germline, CDR1 is SNHLY, CDR2 FYNNEI. Between the trimmed V and J ends, which lost 5 bases and 6 bases, there was a span of 26 bases. There are 18 residues in the CDR3. Written as DNA, the CDR3 is TGTGCCAGCAGTACCTTGGAGACGGACTCTGATTTTGGTCAGCCCCAGCATTTT. It yields the protein CASSTLETDSDFGQPQHF.

V usage is TRBV2 and J usage is TRBJ2-7, with a possible D match to TRBD2 (7 bases). CDR1 is SNHLY, CDR2 FYNNEI, per germline. V lost 2 bases and J lost 6, with 8 bases in between. The length of the CDR3 is 12 residues. The CDR3 DNA reads TGTGCCAGCAGTGAACGGGGGGCCGAGCAGTACTTC. Translation: CASSERGAEQYF.

This chain uses TRBV5-6 with TRBJ1-1, with a weak D call TRBD1 (5 bases). The CDR3 is 16 amino acids. Trimming cost V 4 bases and J 1 base, with 17 bases left between them. Germline CDR1 reads SGHDT; CDR2 reads YYEEEE. CDR3 sequence reads: CASSGDRNRWNTEAFF. CDR3 nucleotide sequence: TGTGCCAGCAGCGGCGACAGAAACCGGTGGAACACTGAAGCTTTCTTT.

The chain joins TRBV7-8 to TRBJ2-5, with TRBD2 as a possible D gene (6 bases). Germline lookup yields CDR1 SGHVS and CDR2 FQNEAQ. The V and J ends lost 3 bases and 6 bases respectively, with 14 bases between them. This CDR3 comprises 14 residues. The CDR3 spells CASSFLASGKTQYF. CDR3 coding DNA: TGTGCCAGCAGCTTCCTAGCGTCGGGGAAGACCCAGTACTTC. Combining the CDR3 with reference TRBV7-8 and TRBJ2-5 gives the whole variable domain GAGVSQSPRYKVAKRGQDVALRCDPISGHVSLFWYQQALGQGPEFLTYFQNEAQLDKSGLPSDRFFAERPEGSVSTLKIQRTQQEDSAVYLCASSFLASGKTQYFGPGTRLLVL.

This rearrangement joins TRBV7-9 to TRBJ2-3, with D hard to call. Germline CDR1 and CDR2: SEHNR and FQNEAQ (reference sequence). This CDR3 spans 14 amino acids. Deletions cut 1 base from V and 0 bases from J, with 5 bases between. The CDR3 region has the DNA TGTGCCAGCAGCTTAGGGGCTAGCACAGATACGCAGTATTTT. This encodes CASSLGASTDTQYF.

V is TRBV2 and J is TRBJ1-1; D is uncertain. This CDR3 is built from 18 residues. Trimming cost V 11 bases and J 0 bases, with 28 bases left between them. Germline CDR1 is SNHLY and CDR2 is FYNNEI. CDR3 sequence reads: CAVAVNLKIIELNTEAFF. For the CDR3, the DNA is TGTGCCGTAGCGGTGAATTTAAAAATAATAGAGCTGAACACTGAAGCTTTCTTT.

This clone was counted only a few times. For the CDR3, the DNA is TGCGCCAGCAGCCAAACCGCGGGGGACCGGGGGGACACTGAAGCTTTCTTT. It encodes CASSQTAGDRGDTEAFF. The J gene is TRBJ1-1, the V gene TRBV4-3; D might be TRBD1 (5 bases). This CDR3 is built from 17 residues. Trimming took 2 bases from V and 3 from J, leaving 19 bases between them. Germline V gene lookup returns CDR1 LGHNA and CDR2 YSLEER.

The chain joins TRBV29-1 to TRBJ2-1; 9 bases are shared with TRBD2. Germline V gene lookup returns CDR1 SQVTM and CDR2 ANQGSEA. The trim removed 4 bases at V and 4 bases at J, leaving 2 bases unmatched. This CDR3 spans 13 amino acids. CDR3 region: CSVGSGSYNEQFF. Written as DNA, the CDR3 is TGCAGCGTTGGTAGCGGGAGTTACAATGAGCAGTTCTTC.

The chain employs TRBV6-5 and TRBJ1-1; D is unresolved. This CDR3 comprises 11 residues. CDR1 MNHEY and CDR2 SVGAGI come from the germline V gene. V gave up 9 bases and J gave up 5 bases, with 10 bases separating them. The CDR3 is CASRRRTEAFF. CDR3 DNA: TGTGCCAGTCGGCGGAGAACTGAAGCTTTCTTT.

The CDR3 is CASGDRGRSTEAFF. In DNA form, the CDR3 reads TGTGCCAGCGGGGACAGGGGGCGGAGCACTGAAGCTTTCTTT. The chain links TRBV28 to TRBJ1-1, with TRBD1 identical over 12 bases. Germline values: CDR1 MDHEN, CDR2 SYDVKM. This CDR3 spans 14 amino acids. The V segment lost 8 bases and the J segment 4 bases; nucleotides outside the gene matches: 5.

The V gene is TRBV5-1, the J gene TRBJ2-3; tentatively, D is TRBD1 (6 bases). The CDR3 consists of 15 residues. The germline V and J ends were trimmed by 4 bases and 0 bases, with 12 bases remaining between them. CDR1 and CDR2 (germline): SGHRS, YFSETQ. CDR3: CASSQNRASTDTQYF. In DNA form, the CDR3 reads TGCGCCAGCAGCCAAAACAGGGCTAGCACAGATACGCAGTATTTT.

The J gene is TRBJ1-1, the V gene TRBV5-4; TRBD1 matches at 7 bases. In germline, CDR1 is SGHNT, CDR2 YYREEE (reference sequence). After removal of 3 bases from V and 4 bases from J, the junction contained 3 bases not matched to a gene. The CDR3 contains 13 residues. The CDR3 bases are TGTGCCAGCAGCTGGTCAGGGGGCACTGAAGCTTTCTTT. Encoded protein: CASSWSGGTEAFF. Full variable domain (rest looked up from reference TRBV5-4 and TRBJ1-1): ETGVTQSPTHLIKTRGQQVTLRCSSQSGHNTVSWYQQALGQGPQFIFQYYREEENGRGNFPPRFSGLQFPNYSSELNVNALELDDSALYLCASSWSGGTEAFFGQGTRLTVV.

The chain joins TRBV7-9 to TRBJ2-3, with TRBD2 identical over 15 bases. CDR3 length: 18 amino acids. CDR1 and CDR2 (germline): SEHNR, FQNEAQ (reference sequence). The J segment lost 1 base and the V segment lost 5 bases, leaving 7 bases of the junction unmatched. CDR3: CASSPRTSGRAGTDTQYF. CDR3 sequence (DNA): TGTGCCAGCAGCCCCCGGACTAGCGGGAGGGCCGGCACAGATACGCAGTATTTT.

This clone was observed a single time. The chain carries TRBV10-2 and TRBJ2-1; the match to TRBD1 covers 9 bases. The CDR3 totals 14 residues. The ends lost 7 bases at V and 10 bases at J; junction bases unmatched: 11. Germline V gene data show CDR1 as WSHSY and CDR2 as SAAADI. CDR3 sequence reads: CASNTRDRVLEQFF. In nucleotides, the CDR3 is TGCGCCAGCAATACCCGGGACAGGGTCTTGGAGCAGTTCTTC.

The chain joins TRBV7-2 to TRBJ2-7, with 9 bases aligning to TRBD2. In germline, CDR1 is SGHTA, CDR2 FQGNSA. CDR3 length: 15 amino acids. J was trimmed by 2 bases and V by 2 bases; bases with no gene match: 4. CDR3 sequence reads: CASSLRAGGTYEQYF. In DNA, the CDR3 is TGTGCCAGCAGCTTAAGAGCGGGAGGCACCTACGAGCAGTACTTC. The whole variable domain, filled in from reference TRBV7-2 and TRBJ2-7, reads GAGVSQSPSNKVTEKGKDVELRCDPISGHTALYWYRQSLGQGLEFLIYFQGNSAPDKSGLPSDRFSAERTGGSVSTLTIQRTQQEDSAVYLCASSLRAGGTYEQYFGPGTRLTVT.